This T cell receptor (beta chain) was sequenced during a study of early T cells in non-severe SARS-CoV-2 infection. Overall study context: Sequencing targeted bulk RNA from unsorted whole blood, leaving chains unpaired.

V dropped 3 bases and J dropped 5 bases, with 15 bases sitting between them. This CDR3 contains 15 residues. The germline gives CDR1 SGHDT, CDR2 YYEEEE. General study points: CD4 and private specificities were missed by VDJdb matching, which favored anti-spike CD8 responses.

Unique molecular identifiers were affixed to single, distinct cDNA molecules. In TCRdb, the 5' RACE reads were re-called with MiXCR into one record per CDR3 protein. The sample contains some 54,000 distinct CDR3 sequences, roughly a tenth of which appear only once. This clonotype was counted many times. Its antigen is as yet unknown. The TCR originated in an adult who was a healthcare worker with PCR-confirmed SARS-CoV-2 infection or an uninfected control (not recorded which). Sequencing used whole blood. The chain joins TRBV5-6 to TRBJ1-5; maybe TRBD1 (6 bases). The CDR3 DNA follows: TGTGCCAGCAGCTACCTTGGGGGGGCTGATCAGCCCCAGCATTTT. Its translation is CASSYLGGADQPQHF.